This is a list of T cell receptor beta chains from one sample in a study of radiotherapy plus CTLA-4 blockade in lung cancer. Only in-frame clones appear in the TCRdb table, and some are missing; sequencing was by immunoSEQ multiplex PCR. Of some 73,000 clones listed, about four fifths are singletons. Sequenced here: peripheral blood, sampled from a patient treated with radiotherapy plus ipilimumab. The receptor source for this set is a human donor with non-small cell lung cancer who had stable disease on radiotherapy plus ipilimumab. CDR3s include the opening cysteine and the closing phenylalanine or tryptophan. The D gene is left open where the match is weak. Not every row has a clone size; where given, it reads once, few, many or a size class.

clone size: .
J gene: TRBJ1-1
D gene: .
V gene: TRBV5-5
CDR3 DNA: TGTGCCAGCAGCACCTTGGACAGGAACACTGAAGCTTTCTTT
CDR3 protein: CASSTLDRNTEAFF

clone size: few
J gene: TRBJ2-1
D gene: TRBD1
V gene: TRBV18
CDR3 DNA: TGTGCCAGCTCATCCACAGGGGGCGCGTGGAATGAGCAGTTCTTC
CDR3 protein: CASSSTGGAWNEQFF

clone size: once
J gene: TRBJ1-1
D gene: .
V gene: TRBV30
CDR3 DNA: TGTGCCTGGAGTTCCGAGGTTATGAACACTGAAGCTTTCTTT
CDR3 protein: CAWSSEVMNTEAFF

clone size: .
J gene: TRBJ2-7
D gene: .
V gene: TRBV6-1
CDR3 DNA: TGTGCCAGCACCGCGGACAGTCAGGAGCAGTACTTC
CDR3 protein: CASTADSQEQYF

clone size: .
J gene: TRBJ2-1
D gene: .
V gene: TRBV7-3
CDR3 DNA: TGTGCCAGCAGCTTAGACGGGAGCACCTACAATGAGCAGTTCTTC
CDR3 protein: CASSLDGSTYNEQFF

clone size: .
J gene: TRBJ2-4
D gene: .
V gene: TRBV5-1
CDR3 DNA: TGCGCCAGCAGCTTGGGGACAGTTAAAAACATTCAGTACTTC
CDR3 protein: CASSLGTVKNIQYF

clone size: .
J gene: TRBJ2-5
D gene: .
V gene: TRBV21-1
CDR3 DNA: TGTGCCAGCAGCAAAGAGACTAGCGGGGGCCAAGAGACCCAGTACTTC
CDR3 protein: CASSKETSGGQETQYF

clone size: .
J gene: TRBJ2-2
D gene: .
V gene: TRBV7-3
CDR3 DNA: TGTGCCAGCAGCTTAAGGGGGGCTAACACCGGGGAGCTGTTTTTT
CDR3 protein: CASSLRGANTGELFF

clone size: .
J gene: TRBJ1-3
D gene: .
V gene: TRBV6-6
CDR3 DNA: TGTGCCAGCAGTTTCGAGGGTATCTCTGGAAACACCATATATTTT
CDR3 protein: CASSFEGISGNTIYF

clone size: once
J gene: TRBJ1-1
D gene: .
V gene: TRBV6-6
CDR3 DNA: TGTGCCAGCAGCCCGGACAGTTACACTGAAGCTTTCTTT
CDR3 protein: CASSPDSYTEAFF

clone size: .
J gene: TRBJ2-5
D gene: TRBD2
V gene: TRBV5-1
CDR3 DNA: TGCGCCAGCAGCTCTACTAGCGGGGGGGCAGAGACCCAGTACTTC
CDR3 protein: CASSSTSGGAETQYF

clone size: .
J gene: TRBJ2-3
D gene: .
V gene: TRBV7-2
CDR3 DNA: TGTGCCAGCAGCTTCGGCACAGATACGCAGTATTTT
CDR3 protein: CASSFGTDTQYF

clone size: .
J gene: TRBJ2-7
D gene: .
V gene: TRBV28
CDR3 DNA: TGTGCCACCATTGGGCCCACCTACGAGCAGTACTTC
CDR3 protein: CATIGPTYEQYF

clone size: .
J gene: TRBJ2-3
D gene: TRBD2
V gene: TRBV4-2
CDR3 DNA: TGTGCCAGCAGCCAAGTGGCTAGCGGGGGGGCGGGGACAGATACGCAGTATTTT
CDR3 protein: CASSQVASGGAGTDTQYF

clone size: .
J gene: TRBJ1-1
D gene: .
V gene: TRBV6-6
CDR3 DNA: TGTGCCAGCAGTTTTCGACAGAACACTGAAGCTTTCTTT
CDR3 protein: CASSFRQNTEAFF

clone size: .
J gene: TRBJ1-4
D gene: TRBD1
V gene: TRBV18
CDR3 DNA: TGTGCCAGCTCACTGGGACAGGGGGGCGAAAAACTGTTTTTT
CDR3 protein: CASSLGQGGEKLFF

clone size: .
J gene: TRBJ1-3
D gene: .
V gene: TRBV11-2
CDR3 DNA: TGTGCCAGCAGCTCCGGGACCGCCTCTGGAAACACCATATATTTT
CDR3 protein: CASSSGTASGNTIYF

clone size: .
J gene: TRBJ2-5
D gene: TRBD1
V gene: TRBV28
CDR3 DNA: TGTGCCAGCAGTTCCCCAAGGACAGGACAAGAGACCCAGTACTTC
CDR3 protein: CASSSPRTGQETQYF

clone size: .
J gene: TRBJ1-6
D gene: TRBD1
V gene: TRBV6-5
CDR3 DNA: TGTGCCAGCAGTGAGACAGGGTCGAATTCACCCCTCCACTTT
CDR3 protein: CASSETGSNSPLHF

clone size: .
J gene: TRBJ1-6
D gene: .
V gene: TRBV18
CDR3 DNA: TGTGCCAGCTCACCGCGCAGTAATTCACCCCTCCACTTT
CDR3 protein: CASSPRSNSPLHF

clone size: .
J gene: TRBJ2-1
D gene: TRBD2
V gene: TRBV19
CDR3 DNA: TGTGCCAGTAGTATAGGAGGCGGGAGCGATGAGCAGTTCTTC
CDR3 protein: CASSIGGGSDEQFF

clone size: .
J gene: TRBJ2-3
D gene: TRBD2
V gene: TRBV5-1
CDR3 DNA: TGCGCCAGCAGCTTCCGGACTAGCGGGAGGGGGAGCACAGATACGCAGTATTTT
CDR3 protein: CASSFRTSGRGSTDTQYF

clone size: .
J gene: TRBJ1-6
D gene: .
V gene: TRBV6-1
CDR3 DNA: TGTGCCAGCAGCGAACGGGACGGAGGGAATTCACCCCTCCACTTT
CDR3 protein: CASSERDGGNSPLHF

clone size: .
J gene: TRBJ1-1
D gene: TRBD1
V gene: TRBV2
CDR3 DNA: TGTGCCCGCTCCAGGGGGCGTCAAACTGAAGCTTTCTTT
CDR3 protein: CARSRGRQTEAFF

clone size: .
J gene: TRBJ1-2
D gene: .
V gene: TRBV6-6
CDR3 DNA: TGTGCCAGCAGTTACTCCGACAGGAGATCCTATGGCTACACCTTC
CDR3 protein: CASSYSDRRSYGYTF

clone size: .
J gene: TRBJ2-1
D gene: TRBD1
V gene: TRBV5-5
CDR3 DNA: TGTGCCAGCAGCTCCCCCGGGACAGGGGGCGCGGGGGAGCAGTTCTTC
CDR3 protein: CASSSPGTGGAGEQFF

clone size: .
J gene: TRBJ1-2
D gene: TRBD1
V gene: TRBV7-2
CDR3 DNA: TGTGCCAGCAGGCCCGGACAGGTTGGGGACTATGGCTACACCTTC
CDR3 protein: CASRPGQVGDYGYTF

clone size: .
J gene: TRBJ1-4
D gene: .
V gene: TRBV5-1
CDR3 DNA: TGCGCCAGCAGCTTGGAGGATGGGCGGGAAAAACTGTTTTTT
CDR3 protein: CASSLEDGREKLFF

clone size: .
J gene: TRBJ2-1
D gene: TRBD1
V gene: TRBV18
CDR3 DNA: TGTGCCAGCTCCGCCGAGGGGGCAGGGATTTACAATGAGCAGTTCTTC
CDR3 protein: CASSAEGAGIYNEQFF

clone size: .
J gene: TRBJ2-5
D gene: TRBD1
V gene: TRBV2
CDR3 DNA: TGTGCCAGCAGGCACAGGGGACGAGGAGAGACCCAGTACTTC
CDR3 protein: CASRHRGRGETQYF

clone size: .
J gene: TRBJ1-6
D gene: .
V gene: TRBV14
CDR3 DNA: TGTGCCAGCAGCCACACAGGACTTGGGTCACCCCTCCACTTT
CDR3 protein: CASSHTGLGSPLHF

clone size: .
J gene: TRBJ1-4
D gene: .
V gene: TRBV30
CDR3 DNA: TGTGCCTGGAGTCTCAAGGGTAGGACAAGAGAAAAACTGTTTTTT
CDR3 protein: CAWSLKGRTREKLFF

clone size: few
J gene: TRBJ2-7
D gene: .
V gene: TRBV6-5
CDR3 DNA: TGTGCCAGCAGAAGGGATTCTGTCATAGGCGAGCAGTACTTC
CDR3 protein: CASRRDSVIGEQYF

clone size: .
J gene: TRBJ1-4
D gene: TRBD1
V gene: TRBV7-9
CDR3 DNA: TGTGCCAGCAGAGATGGTGGACAGGCTTTTGAAAAACTGTTTTTT
CDR3 protein: CASRDGGQAFEKLFF

clone size: .
J gene: TRBJ1-6
D gene: .
V gene: TRBV28
CDR3 DNA: TGTGCCAGCAATCTCCTCTTGGACAGAAGAAATTCACCCCTCCACTTT
CDR3 protein: CASNLLLDRRNSPLHF

clone size: .
J gene: TRBJ2-5
D gene: .
V gene: TRBV6-6
CDR3 DNA: TGTGCCAGCCGAGGAGGTAGTGTTGGGGAGACCCAGTACTTC
CDR3 protein: CASRGGSVGETQYF

clone size: .
J gene: TRBJ1-1
D gene: .
V gene: TRBV10-3
CDR3 DNA: TGTGCCATCAGTGAGTCCGGTCGTAGGGGGACGGACACTGAAGCTTTCTTT
CDR3 protein: CAISESGRRGTDTEAFF

clone size: .
J gene: TRBJ2-7
D gene: TRBD2
V gene: TRBV4-1
CDR3 DNA: TGCGCCAGCAGCCTGTTCCCGGGACTAGCGGTCTACGAGCGGTACTTC
CDR3 protein: CASSLFPGLAVYERYF

clone size: .
J gene: TRBJ2-1
D gene: TRBD1
V gene: TRBV5-1
CDR3 DNA: TGCGCCAGCGGACAGGGACGCATCGATGAGCAGTTCTTC
CDR3 protein: CASGQGRIDEQFF

clone size: few
J gene: TRBJ1-4
D gene: TRBD1
V gene: TRBV2
CDR3 DNA: TGTGCCAGCAGTGAAGTTTATGGGGACAGAGGAATGAATGAAAAACTGTTTTTT
CDR3 protein: CASSEVYGDRGMNEKLFF

clone size: .
J gene: TRBJ1-1
D gene: .
V gene: TRBV6-4
CDR3 DNA: TGTGCCAGCAGTGCGGGGCTTATGAACACTGAAGCTTTCTTT
CDR3 protein: CASSAGLMNTEAFF